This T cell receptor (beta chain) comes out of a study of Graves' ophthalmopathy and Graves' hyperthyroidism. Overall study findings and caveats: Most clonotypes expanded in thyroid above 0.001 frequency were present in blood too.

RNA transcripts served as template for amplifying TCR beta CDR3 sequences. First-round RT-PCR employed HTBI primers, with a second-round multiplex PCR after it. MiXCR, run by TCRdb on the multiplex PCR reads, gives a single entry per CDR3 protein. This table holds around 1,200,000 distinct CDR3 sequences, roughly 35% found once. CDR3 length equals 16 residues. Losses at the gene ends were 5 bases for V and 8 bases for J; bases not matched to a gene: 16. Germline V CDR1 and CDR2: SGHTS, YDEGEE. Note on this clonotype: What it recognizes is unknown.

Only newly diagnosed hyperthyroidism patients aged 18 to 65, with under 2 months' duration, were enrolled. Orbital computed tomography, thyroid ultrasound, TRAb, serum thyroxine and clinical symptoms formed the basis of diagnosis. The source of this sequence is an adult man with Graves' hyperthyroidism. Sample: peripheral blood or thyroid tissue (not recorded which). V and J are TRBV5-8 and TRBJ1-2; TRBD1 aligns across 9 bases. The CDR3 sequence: CASSTTGGVPLRGYTF. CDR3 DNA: TGTGCCAGCAGTACCACAGGGGGCGTCCCGCTGCGGGGCTACACCTTC.